A selection of T cell receptor beta chains follows, all from one sample in a study of Ad26.COV2.S vaccination and SARS-CoV-2 variants. TCRdb's copy holds only in-frame clones and misses some; the assay was immunoSEQ multiplex PCR. This table holds some 390,000 clones, 88% found once. The sample here was peripheral blood, taken in a trial of Ad26.COV2.S vaccine versus placebo. The receptors come from a person aged 18 to 59 who received the Ad26.COV2.S COVID-19 vaccine or a placebo. CDR3s leave out the opening cysteine and the closing phenylalanine or tryptophan.

V gene: TRBV29-1
CDR3 protein: SVAGAGELF

V gene: TRBV19
CDR3 protein: ASSPGYANYGYT

V gene: TRBV19
CDR3 protein: ASRGRSYTDTQY

V gene: TRBV5-4
CDR3 protein: ASSLGTGNQPQH

V gene: TRBV7-6
CDR3 protein: ASSFDKRELF

V gene: TRBV6-2/TRBV6-3
CDR3 protein: ASSRDSQDYEQY

V gene: TRBV10-1
CDR3 protein: ASRGPGSEAF

V gene: TRBV3-1/TRBV3-2
CDR3 protein: ASSQSLNTEAF

V gene: TRBV3-1/TRBV3-2
CDR3 protein: AGSHGTSGGAFEQF

V gene: TRBV7-6
CDR3 protein: ASSLGEDSYEQY

V gene: TRBV3-1/TRBV3-2
CDR3 protein: ASSPLLIRTEAF

V gene: TRBV4-3
CDR3 protein: ASSQVAGREQY

V gene: TRBV4-3
CDR3 protein: ASSQVAGGFYNEQF

V gene: TRBV18
CDR3 protein: ASSGGGQETQY

V gene: TRBV29-1
CDR3 protein: SVAGAGGTDTQY

V gene: TRBV30
CDR3 protein: AWIPDYEQY

V gene: TRBV4-1
CDR3 protein: ASSQSEGEYNEQF

V gene: TRBV23-1
CDR3 protein: ASSQSTPTGQITSYEQY

V gene: TRBV7-2
CDR3 protein: ASSLLGRAGEKLF

V gene: TRBV18
CDR3 protein: ASSPERVGNQPQH

V gene: TRBV6-2/TRBV6-3
CDR3 protein: ASSYSYGYT

V gene: TRBV19
CDR3 protein: ASSADSYNYGYT

V gene: TRBV6-2/TRBV6-3
CDR3 protein: ASSYRTGDLPQH

V gene: TRBV20-1
CDR3 protein: REGAVELF

V gene: TRBV15
CDR3 protein: ATSRDRGDTEAF

V gene: TRBV28
CDR3 protein: ASSSFSNTEAF

V gene: TRBV7-9
CDR3 protein: ASSLGKSGTGGITEAF

V gene: TRBV11-2
CDR3 protein: ASSLEGGRWQETQY

V gene: TRBV5-1
CDR3 protein: ASSPSTGGDGYT

V gene: TRBV21-1
CDR3 protein: AALLGGGRSYEQY

V gene: TRBV5-6
CDR3 protein: ASSLVDSKETQY

V gene: TRBV5-4
CDR3 protein: ASSLEAGENTGELF

V gene: TRBV30
CDR3 protein: AWSTTGTNTEAF

V gene: TRBV6-5
CDR3 protein: ASTGLAGDTQY

V gene: TRBV5-1
CDR3 protein: ASSLSGSYGYT

V gene: TRBV28
CDR3 protein: ASSYTGFGAEAF

V gene: TRBV5-6
CDR3 protein: ASSLAPTSTDTQY

V gene: TRBV19
CDR3 protein: ASSIGNQETQY

V gene: TRBV4-1
CDR3 protein: ASSQFWGPGDEQY

V gene: TRBV3-1/TRBV3-2
CDR3 protein: ASSRGPGQPQETQY

V gene: TRBV5-1
CDR3 protein: ASSLAGTYSGNTIY

V gene: TRBV5-4
CDR3 protein: ASRRGQVQAETQY

V gene: TRBV19
CDR3 protein: ARMGVSETQY

V gene: TRBV6-2/TRBV6-3
CDR3 protein: ASSGLRGDTGELF

V gene: TRBV4-1
CDR3 protein: ASSHLGQSVTNTIY

V gene: TRBV7-9
CDR3 protein: ASSLAKGTPYEQY

V gene: TRBV7-6
CDR3 protein: ASSLSQQETQY

V gene: TRBV10-1
CDR3 protein: ASSDLGASYEQY

V gene: TRBV12-3/TRBV12-4
CDR3 protein: ASSPITGGGYT

V gene: TRBV3-1/TRBV3-2
CDR3 protein: ASSQEWMGYT

V gene: TRBV4-1
CDR3 protein: ASSPGTAQETQY

V gene: TRBV7-7
CDR3 protein: ASSSGQGAGYEQY

V gene: TRBV5-4
CDR3 protein: ASSFGAGGVTDTQY

V gene: TRBV7-9
CDR3 protein: ASSPYAGGPLEQY

V gene: TRBV5-1
CDR3 protein: ASSAAGGPNTEAF

V gene: TRBV10-2
CDR3 protein: ASTAPGWNEKLF

V gene: TRBV6-2/TRBV6-3
CDR3 protein: ASSYSDSTDTQY

V gene: TRBV7-9
CDR3 protein: ASSPTGGMNTGELF

V gene: TRBV20-1
CDR3 protein: SASSGIDTQY